Each of the 18 T cell receptor beta chains below was sequenced from the same sample in a study of tumor-infiltrating lymphocytes in primary liver carcinoma. Both RNA and DNA were isolated together from approximately 20-30 mg of bulk tissue that had not been sorted. The investigators made TCR beta cDNA from about 500 ng total RNA, using a constant-region primer. Libraries of TCR beta came from three nested multiplex PCR rounds with slightly modified ARM-PCR. Investigators reported that the first two PCR rounds, at roughly 11 cycles each, used TRBV1-TRBV30 forward primers with a C-beta reverse primer. TCRdb re-analysed the multiplex PCR reads in MiXCR, keeping a single row per CDR3 protein. Of around 60,000 distinct CDR3 sequences listed, 71% were seen once; the top ten hold under 45%. The sequenced sample consisted of liver tumor tissue from sampling region 4. The subset: tumor region T4, right-lateral pole. The receptors were gathered from a man between 40 and 49 years old with primary liver carcinoma and hepatitis B virus infection.

Turning to this clonotype: Germline and junction disagree at one end, which may indicate a read error. The chain joins TRBV6-6 to TRBJ2-2, with D tentatively TRBD1 (8 bases). Germline-derived CDR1 and CDR2 are MNHNY and SVGAGI (reference sequence). The CDR3 covers 15 residues. The CDR3 coding sequence is TGTGCCAGCACTACAGGGGGGGCGAACACCGGGAAGCTGGTTTTT. Its protein product is CASTTGGANTGKLVF.

This clonotype was seen a single time. The junction shows a germline mismatch at one end, possibly a read error. The chain couples TRBV6-6 to TRBJ2-3; D unresolved. Germline values: CDR1 MNHNY, CDR2 SVGAGI (reference sequence). This CDR3 comprises 15 residues. The CDR3 DNA reads TGTGCCAACAGTCCTTTTAGCCCACAGAGTGATACGCAGTATTTT. Translated, it gives CANSPFSPQSDTQYF.

This chain uses TRBV29-1 with TRBJ2-4; weak D call: TRBD1 (5 bases). The germline V gene encodes CDR1 SQVTM and CDR2 ANQGSEA. The CDR3 has 14 residues. Trimming took 3 bases from V and 9 from J, leaving 18 bases between them. CDR3 in amino acids: CSVDGQGVWGIQYF. The CDR3 DNA sequence: TGCAGCGTTGATGGGCAGGGCGTCTGGGGCATTCAGTACTTC.

With respect to this clonotype: The conserved closing phenylalanine or tryptophan is absent in this CDR3, likely reflecting a read error. The CDR3 reads CASSQDGSGREANVLTY. The CDR3 nucleotides are TGCGCCAGCAGCCAAGATGGGTCAGGGCGCGAGGCCAACGTCCTGACTTAC. The V gene is TRBV4-3, the J gene TRBJ2-6, with D tentatively TRBD1 (5 bases). V lost 0 bases and J 6 bases, leaving 15 bases between the germline ends. The CDR3 consists of 17 residues. Germline assignment: CDR1 LGHNA and CDR2 YSLEER.

With regard to this clonotype: The germline gene is not matched at one end of the junction; a read error may be the cause. V gene TRBV11-2 combines with J gene TRBJ2-1; TRBD2 matches at 9 bases. CDR3 length: 15 amino acids. In germline, CDR1 is SGHAT, CDR2 FQNNGV. CDR3 amino acids: CASSPRREGLGEKFF. The CDR3 region has the DNA TGTGCCAGCAGCCCCAGGCGGGAGGGATTGGGTGAGAAGTTCTTC. The variable domain in full, completed from reference TRBV11-2 and TRBJ2-1, reads EAGVAQSPRYKIIEKRQSVAFWCNPISGHATLYWYQQILGQGPKLLIQFQNNGVVDDSQLPKDRFSAERLKGVDSTLKIQPAKLEDSAVYLCASSPRREGLGEKFFGPGTRLTVL.

The gene calls are TRBV29-1 and TRBJ2-7, with 9 bases lining up with TRBD1. The CDR3 is 13 residues long. Germline V gene data show CDR1 as SQVTM and CDR2 as ANQGSEA. CDR3 nucleotides: TGCAACATTGAAGGGACAGGGTCCTACGAGCAGTACTTC. Its translation: CNIEGTGSYEQYF.

The chain recombines TRBV11-1 with TRBJ2-5; 12 bases are a match to TRBD1. Per germline, CDR1 SGHAT and CDR2 FQDESV (reference sequence). This CDR3 region has 16 residues. The V gene end was trimmed by 5 bases and the J gene end by 4 bases; junction bases not matched to a gene: 8. CDR3 protein: CASSTGGTGGLETQYF. CDR3 in DNA: TGTGCCAGCAGCACAGGCGGGACAGGGGGCCTAGAGACCCAGTACTTC.

This clonotype appeared many times. The chain is built from TRBV4-3 and TRBJ2-7; D is undetermined. The CDR3 runs 15 residues. V lost 0 bases, J lost 1 base, and 10 bases lay in between. Germline V lookup: CDR1 LGHNA, CDR2 YSLEER. CDR3 nucleotide sequence: TGCGCCAGCAGCCAAGATGGCAGTAAATCCTACGAGCAGTACTTC. This translates into CASSQDGSKSYEQYF.

Concerning this clonotype itself: A much larger clone differs by one base, so this may be a read error. This chain joins TRBV11-1 and TRBJ2-7; D remains unclear. Germline V gene lookup returns CDR1 SGHAT and CDR2 FQDESV (reference sequence). This CDR3 comprises 13 residues. V shed 6 bases and J shed 9 bases, with 18 bases lying between them. CDR3 region: CASREKRSSVQYF. Written as DNA, the CDR3 is TGTGCCAGCAGGGAGAAGCGATCCTCCGTGCAGTACTTC.

Of note for this clonotype: The junction does not match germline at one end; this may be a read error. The V and J genes are TRBV5-6 and TRBJ1-2; no definite D call. CDR1 is SGHDT and CDR2 is YYEEEE in the germline V gene. This CDR3 comprises 13 residues. The CDR3: CVSSLVGAGGYTF. In DNA, the CDR3 is TGTGTCAGCAGCTTGGTTGGAGCAGGAGGCTACACCTTC.

Comment on this clonotype: This may come from a read error, since a much larger clone is one base off. The rearrangement uses TRBV25-1 and TRBJ1-4, with D perhaps TRBD1 (6 bases). CDR3 length equals 14 residues. Germline CDR1 MGHDK, CDR2 SYGVNS. V lost 4 bases, J lost 10 bases, and 16 bases lay in between. CDR3 coding DNA: TGTGCCAGCAGTGTACAGGTCATAGGGGGAAAACTGTTTTTT. Protein: CASSVQVIGGKLFF.

With respect to this clonotype: A read error may produce the germline difference seen at one junction end. V and J are TRBV11-2 and TRBJ2-5; D perhaps matches TRBD2 (5 bases). The length of the CDR3 is 18 residues. Germline V gene lookup returns CDR1 SGHAT and CDR2 FQNNGV. The CDR3 spells CASSLARLALEKEETQHF. The CDR3 bases are TGTGCCAGCAGCTTAGCGAGGCTAGCCCTGGAAAAAGAAGAGACCCAGCATTTC.

This clonotype came up many times. The rearrangement joins TRBV23-1 to TRBJ2-2, with D unclear. TRBV23-1 counts as an open reading frame of uncertain function. This CDR3 region has 16 residues. V shed 7 bases and J shed 4 bases, with 19 bases lying between them. The CDR3 region has the DNA TGCGCCAGCACCCCCATCTGGGCGTTTTTCACCGGGGAGCTGTTTTTT. The encoded protein is CASTPIWAFFTGELFF.

In regard to this clonotype: The CDR3 carries no conserved terminal phenylalanine or tryptophan, so it likely arises from a read error. The rearrangement links TRBV30 to TRBJ2-5; D gene ambiguous. Germline V gene lookup returns CDR1 GTSNPN and CDR2 SVGIG (reference sequence). The CDR3 has 12 amino acids. The CDR3 is CAWSESLETQYS. Written as DNA, the CDR3 is TGCGCCTGGAGTGAGAGCCTAGAGACCCAGTACTCC.

The CDR3 reads CASSLELAGMNEQFF. The DNA of the CDR3 is TGTGCCAGCAGCTTAGAGCTAGCGGGAATGAATGAGCAGTTCTTC. The chain carries TRBV11-2 and TRBJ2-1; 9 bases align to TRBD2. V was clipped by 0 bases and J by 7 bases; unmatched bases: 4. Looked up from germline, CDR1 is SGHAT and CDR2 is FQNNGV. This CDR3 comprises 15 residues.

Details on this clonotype: An end of the junction does not agree with germline; a read error may underlie this. The rearrangement joins TRBV6-5 to TRBJ1-2; D may be TRBD1 (6 bases). CDR3 length: 8 residues. CDR1 and CDR2 (germline): MNHEY, SVGAGI. For the CDR3, the DNA is TGTACCAGCAGGGGCAACACCTTC. This translates into CTSRGNTF.

About this clonotype: This could be a read error, since a much larger clone is one nucleotide away. The rearrangement links TRBV7-9 to TRBJ2-7, with TRBD2 matching 7 bases. Germline CDR1 and CDR2: SEHNR and FQNEAQ (reference sequence). CDR3 length: 12 amino acids. The CDR3 is CSSSWAGDEQYF. CDR3 DNA: TGTTCCAGCAGCTGGGCGGGGGACGAGCAGTACTTC.

On this clonotype: The CDR3 carries no conserved terminal phenylalanine or tryptophan, so it likely arises from a read error. This chain's CDR3 is CSACAGGNEQFL. In DNA, the CDR3 is TGCAGCGCCTGCGCGGGTGGAAATGAGCAGTTCCTC. The chain combines TRBV29-1 with TRBJ2-1; possibly TRBD2 for D (5 bases). The CDR3 spans 12 residues. Trimming took 7 bases from V and 7 from J, leaving 14 bases between them. Germline V gene data show CDR1 as SQVTM and CDR2 as ANQGSEA.